This T cell receptor beta chain appears in the sequencing data of a study of OX40 agonist ivuxolimab in advanced cancers. In terms of the full investigation: Ivuxolimab was a fully human IgG2 agonistic monoclonal antibody targeting the costimulatory receptor OX40 (CD134). Intravenous ivuxolimab was administered to patients every 2 weeks at six dose levels: 0.01, 0.1, 0.3, 1.5, 3 and 10 mg/kg. Of the roughly 52 patients in dose escalation, about 20 had hepatocellular carcinoma, about 15 had melanoma, 9 had renal cell carcinoma and 9 had head and neck cancer. In the dose-escalation cohort, more than 80% of patients were male, and the mean age was 60 years with a range of 23 to 79. Patients were allowed to have had prior anti-PD-1, anti-PD-L1 or anti-CTLA-4 therapy, and 40% of the dose-escalation patients had previously received checkpoint inhibitors. Partial responses were achieved by three dose-escalation patients, of whom one had hepatocellular carcinoma and two had cutaneous melanoma. Peripheral TCRbeta sequencing was intended to test whether TCR sequence diversity was altered and clonal T-cell expansion was caused by ivuxolimab. The paper reports the monotherapy dose-escalation portion (N of about 56 patients) of the phase I ivuxolimab trial.

Patients with a history of autoimmune disease or receiving systemic immunosuppression were excluded from the trial. Peripheral blood for TCR sequencing was collected from all dose cohorts at baseline, on cycle 4 day 1, and on cycle 7 day 1. The samples were drawn from a first-in-human, open-label, multicenter phase I dose-escalation trial of ivuxolimab. Adults with locally advanced or metastatic head and neck squamous cell, hepatocellular, melanoma or renal cell carcinoma were enrolled in the trial. CD4+ and CD8+ T cells were sorted separately from peripheral blood before TCR sequencing. Looking up the germline V gene yields CDR1 SGHRS and CDR2 YFSETQ. At the junction V is shortened by 7 bases and J by 2 bases, with 24 bases in between. Including cysteine and phenylalanine, the CDR3 has 17 amino acids. Here the CDR3 DNA is all that survives: 51 bases in frame from base 1. Note on this clone: It lacks a known antigen. No base quality information exists; no much larger clone differs at one position.

To sequence the TCRbeta CDR3 region, genomic DNA was isolated from the sorted cells. The immunoSEQ Assay was used for sequencing of TCRbeta CDR3 regions. Not all clones reach the TCRdb copy of this immuneACCESS table, which keeps in-frame sequences only. Checked studies attribute under half of the gap to unresolved V genes and leave the rest unexplained. The sample yields tens of thousands of clones; roughly 84% were counted once. Approximately 4.2% of the sample is taken by the ten largest. Paper-wide results and their limitations: After ivuxolimab, CD8+ T cells had more expanded clones than CD4+ T cells on average. Antigen specificity was not determined for the clonally expanded peripheral T cells. At doses of 0.1 to 3.0 mg/kg, clonal expansion of both CD4+ and CD8+ T cells in blood was seen between baseline and week 6. Low levels of normalized T-cell clonal expansion were also seen in some nonresponding patients. In the 0.1-3.0 mg/kg groups, partial responders had among the lowest normalized peripheral clonal expansion, particularly in CD8+ T cells.

Sample: CD4+ or CD8+ T cells sorted from blood, taken in a trial of the OX40 agonist ivuxolimab. The sequence was obtained from an adult with an advanced solid tumor such as melanoma, head and neck, liver or kidney cancer. Recombination linked TRBV5-1 to TRBJ2-5, with no reliable assignment of the D segment. Here the CDR3 is given as CASASIGEGLAQETQYF. The sequence in DNA is TGCGCCAGCGCGTCAATCGGCGAAGGGCTTGCGCAAGAGACCCAGTACTTC.